This T cell receptor beta chain is from a study of a mutant IDH1 vaccine in newly diagnosed glioma. Described time point: week 47, end of study. Alongside topical imiquimod, each dose of vaccine comprised 300 ug of mutant IDH1 20-mer peptide. Astrocytomas found in donors were new, WHO grade 3 or 4, IDH1-mutant and ATRX-lost. Sequenced by immunoSEQ multiplex PCR; TCRdb stores in-frame clones only, minus some. Found here are around 100,000 clones, nearly 90% of them singletons; the top ten hold 0.75% to 0.95%. The CDR3 length is 15 residues. Trimming removed 3 bases from V and 2 bases from J, with 14 bases in between. Germline V gene lookup returns CDR1 LNHDA and CDR2 SQIVND (reference sequence). Study conclusions and caveats: Variations in leading peripheral T cell clonotypes appeared to have no connection with pseudoprogression. Immune responses arising from the vaccine appeared in approximately 93% of patients.

This clone was counted a single time. The antigen remains unidentified. This specimen consisted of PBMCs, obtained from a glioma patient whose treatment included an IDH1 peptide vaccine. The clonotype was recovered from a woman between 45 and 60 years old with glioma. The rearrangement joins TRBV19 to TRBJ2-7; a weak D match, TRBD1 (5 bases). The DNA of the CDR3 is TGTGCCAGTAGTATTAGCAGGGATCCAACCTACGAGCAGTACTTC. It specifies CASSISRDPTYEQYF.